The following is a TCR beta chain sequence with its context. Sequencing was performed with immunoSEQ multiplex PCR; in TCRdb, only in-frame clones are kept and a portion is missing. The sample yields approximately 260,000 clones, roughly 80% seen once. The germline V gene encodes CDR1 SGHNT and CDR2 YYREEE (reference sequence). Trimming took 4 bases from V and 5 from J; bases not matched to a gene: 6. The CDR3 is made up of 14 amino acids. The sample comes from a study of blood T cell repertoires in COVID-19. This chain joins TRBV5-4 and TRBJ2-5; 9 bases match TRBD1. Sequencing input: PBMCs or T cells enriched from blood (not recorded which). The receptor comes from a man aged 25 to 40 with acute COVID-19. The CDR3 sequence: CASSGTGRVETQYF. The CDR3 DNA reads as TGTGCCAGCAGCGGGACAGGGAGGGTTGAGACCCAGTACTTC.